This T cell receptor beta chain was captured in a study of T cells in Graves' hyperthyroidism and ophthalmopathy. Findings and limits, study-wide: A median around 6 months before onset, the model predicted ophthalmopathy.

Hyperthyroidism was newly diagnosed in patients aged 18 to 65 (duration under 2 months). An approximately 10 ml volume of fresh peripheral blood provided the PBMCs. This clonotype appeared many times. The antigen is unknown. Per germline, CDR1 GTSNPN and CDR2 SVGIG (reference sequence). The CDR3 consists of 15 residues. V was trimmed by 0 bases and J by 3 bases, leaving 14 bases between them. The TCR beta CDR3 regions underwent amplification using RNA transcripts as the source. In the first-round RT-PCR of the TCR CDR3, the HTBI primer set was used. Each CDR3 protein is one row after TCRdb ran MiXCR on the multiplex PCR reads. The data show over 250,000 distinct CDR3 sequences, less than 30% seen once.

The sequenced material came from blood. The gene calls are TRBV30 and TRBJ2-5; the D gene is possibly TRBD2 (6 bases). This TCR came from a man aged 40-49 years with Graves' hyperthyroidism that later progressed to Graves' ophthalmopathy. CDR3 nucleotide sequence: TGTGCCTGGAGTGTACGTGGGAGGTTAGAAGAGACCCAGTACTTC. Protein: CAWSVRGRLEETQYF.